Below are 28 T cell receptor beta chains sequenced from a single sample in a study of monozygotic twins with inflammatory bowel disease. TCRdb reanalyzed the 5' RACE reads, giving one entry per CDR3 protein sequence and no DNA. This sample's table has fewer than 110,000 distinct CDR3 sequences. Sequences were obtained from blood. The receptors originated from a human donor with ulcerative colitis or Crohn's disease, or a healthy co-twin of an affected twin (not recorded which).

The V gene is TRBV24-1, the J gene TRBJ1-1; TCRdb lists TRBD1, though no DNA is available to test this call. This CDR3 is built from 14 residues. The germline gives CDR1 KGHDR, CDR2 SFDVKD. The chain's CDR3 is CATRSGHVNTEAFF.

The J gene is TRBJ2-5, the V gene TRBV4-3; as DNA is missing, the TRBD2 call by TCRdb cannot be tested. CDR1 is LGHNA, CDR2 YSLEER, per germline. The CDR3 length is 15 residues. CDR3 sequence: CASSQGTSIRETQYF.

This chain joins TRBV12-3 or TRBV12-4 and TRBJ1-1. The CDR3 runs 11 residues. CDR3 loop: CASSKNTEAFF.

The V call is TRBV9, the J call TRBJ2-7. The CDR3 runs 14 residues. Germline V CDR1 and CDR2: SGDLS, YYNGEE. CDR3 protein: CASSAQRLPYEQYF.

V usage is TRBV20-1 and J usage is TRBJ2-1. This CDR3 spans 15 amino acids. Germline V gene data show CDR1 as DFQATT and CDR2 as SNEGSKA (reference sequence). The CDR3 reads CSARGGGSSYNEQFF.

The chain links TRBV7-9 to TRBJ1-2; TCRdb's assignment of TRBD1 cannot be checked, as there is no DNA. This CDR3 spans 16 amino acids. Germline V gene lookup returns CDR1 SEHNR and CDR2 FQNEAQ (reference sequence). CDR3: CASSQERTGGAFGYTF.

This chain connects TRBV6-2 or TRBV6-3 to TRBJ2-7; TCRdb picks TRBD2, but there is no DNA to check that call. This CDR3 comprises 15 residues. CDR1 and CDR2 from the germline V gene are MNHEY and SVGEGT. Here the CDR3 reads CASSPPAGATGEQYF.

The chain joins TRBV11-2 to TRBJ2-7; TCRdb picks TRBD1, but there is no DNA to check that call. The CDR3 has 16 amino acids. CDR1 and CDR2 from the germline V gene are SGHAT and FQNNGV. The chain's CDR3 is CASSLAGNRAFYEQYF.

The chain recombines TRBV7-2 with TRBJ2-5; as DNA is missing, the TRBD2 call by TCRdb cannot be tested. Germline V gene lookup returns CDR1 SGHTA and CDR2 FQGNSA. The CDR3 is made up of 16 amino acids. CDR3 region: CASSQPTSGLRKTQYF. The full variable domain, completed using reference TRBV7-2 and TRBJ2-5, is GAGVSQSPSNKVTEKGKDVELRCDPISGHTALYWYRQSLGQGLEFLIYFQGNSAPDKSGLPSDRFSAERTGGSVSTLTIQRTQQEDSAVYLCASSQPTSGLRKTQYFGPGTRLLVL.

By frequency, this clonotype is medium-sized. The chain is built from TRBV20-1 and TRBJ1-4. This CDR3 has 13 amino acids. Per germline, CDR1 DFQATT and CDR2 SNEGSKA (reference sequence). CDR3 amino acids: CSVRKAANEKLFF.

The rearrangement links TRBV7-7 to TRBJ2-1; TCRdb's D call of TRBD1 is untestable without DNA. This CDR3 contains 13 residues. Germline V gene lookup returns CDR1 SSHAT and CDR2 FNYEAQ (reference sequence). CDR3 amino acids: CASSLEGGHEQFF. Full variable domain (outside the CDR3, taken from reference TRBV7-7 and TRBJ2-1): GAGVSQSPRYKVTKRGQDVTLRCDPISSHATLYWYQQALGQGPEFLTYFNYEAQPDKSGLPSDRFSAERPEGSISTLTIQRTEQRDSAMYRCASSLEGGHEQFFGPGTRLTVL.

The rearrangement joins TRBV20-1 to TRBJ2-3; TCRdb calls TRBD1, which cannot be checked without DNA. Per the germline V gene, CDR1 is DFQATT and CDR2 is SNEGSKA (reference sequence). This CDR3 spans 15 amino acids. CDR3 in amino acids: CSASRSGVGTDTQYF.

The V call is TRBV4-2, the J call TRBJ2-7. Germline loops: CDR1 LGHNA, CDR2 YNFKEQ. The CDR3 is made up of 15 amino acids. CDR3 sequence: CASSQESGRVGEQYF.

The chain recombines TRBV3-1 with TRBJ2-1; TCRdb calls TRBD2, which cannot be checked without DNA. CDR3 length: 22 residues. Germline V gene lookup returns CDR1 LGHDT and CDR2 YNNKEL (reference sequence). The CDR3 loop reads CASSQGGTSGRAYESFFNEQFF.

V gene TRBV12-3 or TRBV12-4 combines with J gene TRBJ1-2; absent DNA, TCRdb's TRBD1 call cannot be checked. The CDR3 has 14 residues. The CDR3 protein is CASTPRGIPYGYTF.

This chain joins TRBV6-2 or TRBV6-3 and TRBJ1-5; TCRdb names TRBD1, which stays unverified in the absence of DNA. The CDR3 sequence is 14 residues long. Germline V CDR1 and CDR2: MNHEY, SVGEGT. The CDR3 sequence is CASRGDRGNQPQHF.

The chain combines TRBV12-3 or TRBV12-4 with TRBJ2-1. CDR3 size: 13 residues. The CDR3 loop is CASSFSGFNEQFF.

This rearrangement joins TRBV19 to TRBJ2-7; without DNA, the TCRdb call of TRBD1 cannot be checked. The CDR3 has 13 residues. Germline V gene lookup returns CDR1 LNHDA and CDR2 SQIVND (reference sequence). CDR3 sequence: CASVGQGMGEQYF.

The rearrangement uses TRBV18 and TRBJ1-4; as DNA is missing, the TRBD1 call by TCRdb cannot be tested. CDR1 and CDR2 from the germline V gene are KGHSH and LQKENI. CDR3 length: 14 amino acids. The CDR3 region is CASSPRQANEKLFF.

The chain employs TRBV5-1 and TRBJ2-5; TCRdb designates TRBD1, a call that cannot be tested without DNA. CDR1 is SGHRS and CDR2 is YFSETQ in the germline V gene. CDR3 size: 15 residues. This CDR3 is CASSRDPDSGQTQYF.

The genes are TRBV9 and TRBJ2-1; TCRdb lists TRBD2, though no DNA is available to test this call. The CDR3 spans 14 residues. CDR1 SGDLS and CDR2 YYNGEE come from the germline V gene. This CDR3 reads CASSASGRFNEQFF.

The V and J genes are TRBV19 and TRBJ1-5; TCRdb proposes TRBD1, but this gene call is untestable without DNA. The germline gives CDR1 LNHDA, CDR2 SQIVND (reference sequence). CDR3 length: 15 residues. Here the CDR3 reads CASSTQGGGEQPQHF.

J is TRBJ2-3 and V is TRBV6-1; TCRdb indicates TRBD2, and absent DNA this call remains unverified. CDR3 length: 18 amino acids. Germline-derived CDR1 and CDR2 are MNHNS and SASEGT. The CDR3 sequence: CASSGPKLAGASTDTQYF.

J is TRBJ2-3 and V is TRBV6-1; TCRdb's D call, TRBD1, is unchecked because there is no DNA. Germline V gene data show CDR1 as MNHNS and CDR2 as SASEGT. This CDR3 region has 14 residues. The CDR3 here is CASSERGNTDTQYF.

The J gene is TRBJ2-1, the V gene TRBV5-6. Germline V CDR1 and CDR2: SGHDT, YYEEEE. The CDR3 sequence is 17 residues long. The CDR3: CASSLGGRGSSYNEQFF.

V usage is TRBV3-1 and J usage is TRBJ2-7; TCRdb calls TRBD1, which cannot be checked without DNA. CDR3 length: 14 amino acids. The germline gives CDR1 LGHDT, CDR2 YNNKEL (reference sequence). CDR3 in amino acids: CASSQDVRGNEQYF.

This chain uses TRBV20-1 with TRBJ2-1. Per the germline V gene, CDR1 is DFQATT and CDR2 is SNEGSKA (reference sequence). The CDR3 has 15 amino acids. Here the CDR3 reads CSAALRVGARNEQFF.

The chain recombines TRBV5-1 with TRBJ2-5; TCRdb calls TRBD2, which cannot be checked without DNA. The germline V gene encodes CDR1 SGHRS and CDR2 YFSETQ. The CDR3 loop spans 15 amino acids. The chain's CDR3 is CASSQGLAGAETQYF.